This is a list of T cell receptor beta chains from one sample in a study of cytotoxic CD8 clonotypes in ibrutinib-treated CLL. Profiling relied on immunoSEQ multiplex PCR, and the TCRdb table lists in-frame clones only, not all of them. The sample gives roughly 250,000 clones, roughly 74% of which show up once; approximately 15% is in the top ten. The sample in question was PBMCs, obtained after 24 months of ibrutinib treatment. The receptors originated from a human donor with chronic lymphocytic leukemia. Both conserved end residues are part of each CDR3. Each record gives: J gene, V gene, D gene, clone size, CDR3 protein, CDR3 DNA. A D gene is named only where the DNA matches it firmly. Clone size is shown for a subset of rows, as once, few, many or a class of expanded clone.

j_call: TRBJ2-3
v_call: TRBV7-2
d_call: .
clone_size: .
cdr3_aa: CASSLAPGLALVHTSDTQYF
cdr3_nt: TGTGCCAGCAGCTTAGCACCAGGCCTAGCTTTGGTCCACACATCAGATACGCAGTATTTT

j_call: TRBJ2-7
v_call: TRBV9
d_call: .
clone_size: few
cdr3_aa: CASSANTGTAYEQYF
cdr3_nt: TGTGCCAGCAGCGCGAATACCGGGACGGCATACGAGCAGTACTTC

j_call: TRBJ1-5
v_call: TRBV28
d_call: .
clone_size: .
cdr3_aa: CASSLGRAGNQPQHF
cdr3_nt: TGTGCCAGCAGTTTGGGTAGGGCCGGCAATCAGCCCCAGCATTTT

j_call: TRBJ2-4
v_call: TRBV9
d_call: .
clone_size: .
cdr3_aa: CASSVAGAGDIQYF
cdr3_nt: TGTGCCAGCAGCGTAGCGGGTGCTGGGGACATTCAGTACTTC

j_call: TRBJ1-5
v_call: TRBV19
d_call: .
clone_size: .
cdr3_aa: CASSGVSSGQPQHF
cdr3_nt: TGTGCCAGTAGTGGCGTGTCGTCGGGTCAGCCCCAGCATTTT

j_call: TRBJ2-5
v_call: TRBV6-5
d_call: TRBD2
clone_size: .
cdr3_aa: CASSPGLAETQYF
cdr3_nt: TGTGCCAGCAGTCCTGGACTAGCCGAGACCCAGTACTTC

j_call: TRBJ2-1
v_call: TRBV19
d_call: TRBD2
clone_size: .
cdr3_aa: CASSIRGGGGAYNEQFF
cdr3_nt: TGTGCCAGTAGTATACGAGGAGGCGGGGGGGCCTACAATGAGCAGTTCTTC

j_call: TRBJ2-2
v_call: TRBV2
d_call: TRBD1
clone_size: .
cdr3_aa: CASSERSGGRLSTGELFF
cdr3_nt: TGTGCCAGCAGTGAACGTTCAGGGGGACGATTGTCCACCGGGGAGCTGTTTTTT

j_call: TRBJ2-2
v_call: TRBV2
d_call: .
clone_size: once
cdr3_aa: CASSESLEGTGELFF
cdr3_nt: TGTGCCAGCAGTGAGTCGCTCGAGGGCACCGGGGAGCTGTTTTTT

j_call: TRBJ2-3
v_call: TRBV7-9
d_call: TRBD2
clone_size: .
cdr3_aa: CASQGLAGVGNTQYF
cdr3_nt: TGTGCCTCCCAGGGACTAGCGGGAGTAGGGAATACGCAGTATTTT

j_call: TRBJ1-4
v_call: TRBV30
d_call: .
clone_size: .
cdr3_aa: CAWSVEGEKLFF
cdr3_nt: TGTGCCTGGAGTGTGGAGGGTGAAAAACTGTTTTTT

j_call: TRBJ2-5
v_call: TRBV6-6
d_call: .
clone_size: .
cdr3_aa: CASRGGFKTQYF
cdr3_nt: TGTGCCAGCAGAGGAGGGTTTAAGACCCAGTACTTC

j_call: TRBJ2-1
v_call: TRBV6-5
d_call: .
clone_size: .
cdr3_aa: CASSITVGGNEQFF
cdr3_nt: TGTGCCAGCAGCATCACGGTCGGGGGCAATGAGCAGTTCTTC

j_call: TRBJ2-7
v_call: TRBV11-2
d_call: .
clone_size: .
cdr3_aa: CASSWTETYEQYF
cdr3_nt: TGTGCCAGCAGCTGGACCGAAACCTACGAGCAGTACTTC

j_call: TRBJ1-2
v_call: TRBV5-1
d_call: .
clone_size: few
cdr3_aa: CASSLQGYGYTF
cdr3_nt: TGCGCCAGCAGCTTACAGGGCTATGGCTACACCTTC

j_call: TRBJ2-7
v_call: TRBV7-2
d_call: TRBD2
clone_size: .
cdr3_aa: CASSSGLSNEQYF
cdr3_nt: TGTGCCAGCAGCTCGGGACTATCTAACGAGCAGTACTTC

j_call: TRBJ2-1
v_call: TRBV28
d_call: TRBD1
clone_size: .
cdr3_aa: CASSTGTGSIDEQFF
cdr3_nt: TGTGCCAGCAGCACCGGGACAGGGTCGATCGATGAGCAGTTCTTC

j_call: TRBJ1-2
v_call: TRBV20-1
d_call: .
clone_size: .
cdr3_aa: CSARDTGFGF
cdr3_nt: TGCAGTGCTAGAGACACAGGGTTCGGCTTC

j_call: TRBJ1-1
v_call: TRBV28
d_call: TRBD1
clone_size: .
cdr3_aa: CASRSGQGTHKAFF
cdr3_nt: TGTGCCAGCAGATCGGGACAGGGAACGCACAAAGCTTTCTTT

j_call: TRBJ2-7
v_call: TRBV6-5
d_call: .
clone_size: few
cdr3_aa: CASSYGKVSEQYF
cdr3_nt: TGTGCCAGCAGTTACGGGAAAGTATCCGAGCAGTACTTC